This T cell receptor beta chain originates from a study of tumor and adjacent non-tumor tissue in lung cancer. As for the study in general: Aged about 30 to 76 years, patients included 9 to 11 men and five or six women with stage I to III disease.

The template was RNA from unsorted bulk tissue. Newly diagnosed lung cancer patients had thoracic surgery in China, August–November 2014, without prior chemotherapy. J lost 7 bases, V lost 4 bases, and 14 bases had no gene match. The CDR3 has 16 residues. Germline CDR1 reads MNHNS; CDR2 reads SASEGT. The library came from three nested PCR rounds adapted from ARM-PCR protocols. TCRdb processed the multiplex PCR reads anew with MiXCR; each CDR3 protein has one entry. The table includes 60,000 to 95,000 distinct CDR3 sequences, around four fifths detected once. The sequenced material came from lung tumor tissue. This TCR was recovered from a woman between 50 and 59 years old with non-small cell lung cancer. The chain joins TRBV6-1 to TRBJ2-7; 9 nucleotides match TRBD1. The CDR3 is CASSGQGGDNGGEQYF. DNA of the CDR3: TGTGCCAGCAGTGGACAGGGGGGAGACAACGGGGGTGAGCAGTACTTC.